The following is a TCR beta chain sequence with its context. The sample belongs to a study of blood T cell repertoires in COVID-19. Turning to the study itself: Samples of COVID-19 (acute and convalescent) were obtained from the United States, Italy and Spain. Sample material is recorded as cDNA or gDNA derived from T cells, B-cell-depleted T cells, or PBMCs.

Germline CDR1 is SEHNR and CDR2 is FQNEAQ (reference sequence). V trimming: 4 bases; J trimming: 6 bases; junction bases outside the gene matches: 6. The CDR3 covers 14 residues. In the original workflow: For nucleated cells, counts were estimated from reference gene primer amplification. Repertoires were generated with immunoSEQ multiplex PCR, while TCRdb's copy carries only in-frame clones and drops some. V and J calls and clone size follow that table, whereas D and trimming were derived from the DNA. The table records about 140,000 clones, more than 75% of them present only once. Sequenced: peripheral blood. The chain links TRBV7-9 to TRBJ2-5, with 9 bases aligning to TRBD1. This receptor was obtained from a man aged 60 to 69 with acute or convalescent COVID-19. This CDR3 reads CASSSGTGWKTQYF. DNA for the CDR3: TGTGCCAGCAGCTCCGGGACAGGGTGGAAGACCCAGTACTTC.